These T cell receptor beta chains were read from a single sample in a study of OX40 agonist ivuxolimab in advanced cancers. The method was immunoSEQ multiplex PCR; TCRdb's version includes in-frame clones alone and lacks a portion of them. This sample has 65,000 to 80,000 clones, with around 90% found just once. This specimen was CD4+ or CD8+ T cells sorted from blood, taken in a trial of the OX40 agonist ivuxolimab. Receptors originate from an adult with an advanced solid tumor such as melanoma, head and neck, liver or kidney cancer. Both conserved end residues are part of each CDR3. The D gene is left open where the match is weak. The size entry is marked missing in some rows and otherwise reads once, few, many or a size class.

TRBV7-8	TRBD1	TRBJ1-5	-	TGTGCCAGCAGCCCGACAGGGTTGAATCAGCCCCAGCATTTT	CASSPTGLNQPQHF
TRBV5-6	TRBD1	TRBJ2-7	-	TGTGCCAGCAGCCCGGTCGGACAGGGACGGTCCTACGAGCAGTACTTC	CASSPVGQGRSYEQYF
TRBV6-1	TRBD1	TRBJ2-1	-	TGTGCCAGCAGTGCCGGCCGGACAGGGGTCTACAATGAGCAGTTCTTC	CASSAGRTGVYNEQFF
TRBV7-8	-	TRBJ2-7	medium-sized	TGTGCCAGCAGCTTCCGTAGCCGGTCTTACGAGCAGTACTTC	CASSFRSRSYEQYF
TRBV30	-	TRBJ2-1	-	TGTGCCTGGAATGGGGGGCCCGATGAGCAGTTCTTC	CAWNGGPDEQFF
TRBV4-1	-	TRBJ2-7	-	TGCGCCAACAGCCAGGAGGGATCCTACGAGCAGTACTTC	CANSQEGSYEQYF
TRBV13	TRBD1	TRBJ2-3	once	TGTGCCAGCAGCTTAGACCGAGCAGGGGGAACAGATACGCAGTATTTT	CASSLDRAGGTDTQYF
TRBV2	-	TRBJ2-5	-	TGTGCCAGCAGTGAAGCAGGCAGGCTGGCCCCTCAAGAGACCCAGTACTTC	CASSEAGRLAPQETQYF
TRBV2	-	TRBJ2-4	-	TGTGCCAGCAGTGCTAAGCGACTCCCAGCGGAGGGAAACATTCAGTACTTC	CASSAKRLPAEGNIQYF
TRBV6-5	-	TRBJ2-3	once	TGTGCCAGCAGCGACTCCGACTTTTCAGATACGCAGTATTTT	CASSDSDFSDTQYF
TRBV5-1	-	TRBJ2-7	-	TGCGCCAGCAGCACGGCGTCGGACTTTGGCTACGAGCAGTACTTC	CASSTASDFGYEQYF
TRBV29-1	-	TRBJ2-7	-	TGCAGTTGGGGCTCCGGGAACAGCGGCCACGAGCAGTACTTC	CSWGSGNSGHEQYF
TRBV5-6	-	TRBJ2-7	-	TGTGCCAGCAGCTTGGCGGGGGCCAACGAGCAGTACTTC	CASSLAGANEQYF
TRBV5-6	-	TRBJ2-1	-	TGTGCCAGCAGCTTGGGGCACAATGAGCAGTTCTTC	CASSLGHNEQFF
TRBV2	TRBD2	TRBJ2-7	-	TGTGCCAGCAGTGCCGGACTAGCGGGCTCCACCGGTACCTACGAGCAGTACTTC	CASSAGLAGSTGTYEQYF
TRBV19	-	TRBJ1-6	-	TGTGCCAGTAGCGTCAGCTCCTATAATTCACCCCTCCACTTT	CASSVSSYNSPLHF
TRBV7-6	-	TRBJ2-3	-	TGTGCCAGCAGCTTCACACCCGCGGCGGGGGATACGCAGTATTTT	CASSFTPAAGDTQYF
TRBV11-2	-	TRBJ2-7	once	TGTGCCAGCAGCTTAGCTGCCCGGGACACAACCTACGAGCAGTACTTC	CASSLAARDTTYEQYF
TRBV7-6	-	TRBJ1-5	once	TGTGCCAGCAGCTTAGGGAGGGCAGACCTGAATCAGCCCCAGCATTTT	CASSLGRADLNQPQHF
TRBV9	-	TRBJ2-7	-	TGTGCCAGCAGCGTAGATGTACACTACGAGCAGTACTTC	CASSVDVHYEQYF
TRBV4-2	-	TRBJ2-1	-	TGTGCCAGCAGCCAGGCCCTAGCCCCCCCCAATTTCAATGAGCAGTTCTTC	CASSQALAPPNFNEQFF
TRBV29-1	-	TRBJ2-7	-	TGCAGCGTTGGAACAGCCCGCGAGCAGTACTTC	CSVGTAREQYF
TRBV27	-	TRBJ1-4	-	TGTGCCAGCAGTTTATTCTCTAATGAAAAACTGTTTTTT	CASSLFSNEKLFF
TRBV5-1	TRBD1	TRBJ2-7	-	TGCGCCAGCAGATCAGGGACAGGGGGCGTCTACGAGCAGTACTTC	CASRSGTGGVYEQYF